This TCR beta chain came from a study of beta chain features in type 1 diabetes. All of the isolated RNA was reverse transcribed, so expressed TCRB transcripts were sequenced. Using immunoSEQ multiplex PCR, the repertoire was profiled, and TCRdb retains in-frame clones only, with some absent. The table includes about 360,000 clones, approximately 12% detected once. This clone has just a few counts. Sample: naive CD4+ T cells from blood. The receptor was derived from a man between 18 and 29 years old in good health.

CDR3 bases: TGTGCCTGGAGTGGCACCAGGGATCAGCCCCAGCATTTT. The encoded protein is CAWSGTRDQPQHF. The V call is TRBV30, the J call TRBJ1-5, with a possible D match to TRBD1 (5 bases). The germline CDR1 and CDR2 sequences are GTSNPN and SVGIG (reference sequence). V lost 1 base, J lost 5 bases, and 9 bases lay in between. The CDR3 has 13 residues.